Listed below are T cell receptor beta chains from one sample, sequenced in a study of CD8 T cells in Susac syndrome. TCRdb independently ran MiXCR on the immunoSEQ multiplex PCR reads; one entry per CDR3 protein. The table has roughly 120,000 distinct CDR3 sequences, around 94% seen once. The sequencing sample was made of CD4+ T cells from PBMCs. Receptors were obtained from a human donor in good health. CDR3s include the opening cysteine and the closing phenylalanine or tryptophan. D genes are given only for firm matches. The size field is filled for only some rows; it gives once, few, many or a size class.

abundance	d_gene	j_gene	v_gene	CDR3nt	CDR3aa
-	TRBD2	TRBJ2-1	TRBV6-2/TRBV6-3	TGTGCCAGCAGTACGGGACTAGCGGATCGCTACAATGAGCAGTTCTTC	CASSTGLADRYNEQFF
once	-	TRBJ2-1	TRBV2	TGTGCCAGCAGGACGGACAGAGGGGTTTACAATGAGCAGTTCTTC	CASRTDRGVYNEQFF
-	-	TRBJ2-5	TRBV19	TGTGCCAGTAGTATGTCCCAGGGGGGGGGACAAGAGACCCAGTACTTC	CASSMSQGGGQETQYF
-	TRBD2	TRBJ2-5	TRBV6-5	TGTGCCAGCAGTTACTCCATGGGACCAGCGGGAGAAGAGACCCAGTACTTC	CASSYSMGPAGEETQYF
-	TRBD1	TRBJ2-7	TRBV7-2	TGTGCCAGCAGCTTTGGACAGGGGCAGGTAAAGACCTACGAGCAGTACTTC	CASSFGQGQVKTYEQYF
-	-	TRBJ2-2	TRBV3-1	TGTGCCAGCAGCCACCGACAGGGAGGCACCGGGGAGCTGTTTTTT	CASSHRQGGTGELFF
-	TRBD1	TRBJ2-7	TRBV3-1	TGTGCCAGCAGCCACTCCGGGACAGGGGGCTCCGAGCAGTACTTC	CASSHSGTGGSEQYF
-	-	TRBJ1-1	TRBV29-1	TGCAGCGCTAGGGACATCCTGAACACTGAAGCTTTCTTT	CSARDILNTEAFF
-	TRBD1	TRBJ2-7	TRBV18	TGTGCCAGCTCACCACGGTCCGGGACAGGGAACGAGCAGTACTTC	CASSPRSGTGNEQYF
-	-	TRBJ2-2	TRBV7-9	TGTGCCACAGGCCGAGACTCCGGGGAGCTGTTTTTT	CATGRDSGELFF
-	-	TRBJ1-2	TRBV20-1	TGCAGTGCTAGAGATATCGGGGATGGCTACACCTTC	CSARDIGDGYTF
-	TRBD2	TRBJ2-1	TRBV20-1	TGCAGTGCTAGAGATCAGACTAGCGGGAGATATAATGAGCAGTTCTTC	CSARDQTSGRYNEQFF
-	-	TRBJ2-5	TRBV7-9	TGTGCCAGCAGAGCTCTGGAGACCCAGTACTTC	CASRALETQYF
-	TRBD2	TRBJ2-7	TRBV4-1	TGCGCCAGCAGTCCCGGGACTACCGCGTACGAGCAGTACTTC	CASSPGTTAYEQYF
-	-	TRBJ1-3	TRBV18	TGTGCCAGCTCACCCTTGACATACTCTGGAAACACCATATATTTT	CASSPLTYSGNTIYF
-	TRBD1	TRBJ2-7	TRBV10-3	TGTGCCATCAGTGGGCAACGACAGGGGGCGGACGAGCAGTACTTC	CAISGQRQGADEQYF
-	-	TRBJ1-2	TRBV4-3	TGCGCCAGCAGCCAAGATCTCGGGACCACTCTTCGGTACTATGGCTACACCTTC	CASSQDLGTTLRYYGYTF
-	TRBD1	TRBJ2-5	TRBV6-2/TRBV6-3	TGTGCCGTCAAGGGACAGTACCAAGAGACCCAGTACTTC	CAVKGQYQETQYF
-	-	TRBJ1-1	TRBV12-3/TRBV12-4	TGTGCCAGCAGTTTAATGCAGGGATCTGAAGCTTTCTTT	CASSLMQGSEAFF
-	TRBD2	TRBJ2-3	TRBV20-1	TGCAGTGCTAGAGATGAAACAGCGGGAGGGGAAGATACGCAGTATTTT	CSARDETAGGEDTQYF
-	TRBD1	TRBJ1-2	TRBV3-1	TGTGCCAGCAGCCAAGATTGGGGACAGGGGGCGGGCTACACCTTC	CASSQDWGQGAGYTF
-	-	TRBJ1-5	TRBV28	TGTGCCAGCAGCCCGGTCGGTCAGCCCCAGCATTTT	CASSPVGQPQHF
-	-	TRBJ2-7	TRBV20-1	TGCAGTGCTAGAGTAATCGGTAGTGCAGAAATTTACGAGCAGTACTTC	CSARVIGSAEIYEQYF
-	TRBD1	TRBJ2-7	TRBV30	TGTGCCTGGAGCGGGACAGCCTACGAGCAGTACTTC	CAWSGTAYEQYF
-	-	TRBJ2-7	TRBV3-1	TGTGCCAGCAGCCCACTCCCTGAGAGGGAAGAGCAGTACTTC	CASSPLPEREEQYF
-	-	TRBJ1-2	TRBV18	TGTGCCAGCTCACCACCGGTTGCGTCAGGGGTAGGCTACACCTTC	CASSPPVASGVGYTF
-	-	TRBJ2-1	TRBV5-6	TGTGCCAGCAGCCCCAGCTCCCCAGGAGAGCAGTTCTTC	CASSPSSPGEQFF
once	TRBD2	TRBJ2-2	TRBV4-3	TGCGCCAGCAGCCCGGTCCTAGCGGGAGGATCCGGGGAGCTGTTTTTT	CASSPVLAGGSGELFF
-	-	TRBJ2-1	TRBV3-1	TGTGCCAGCAGCCAAGAATGGGTGGGTGAGCAGTTCTTC	CASSQEWVGEQFF
-	TRBD2	TRBJ2-5	TRBV7-2	TGTGCCAGCAGCTTGGGTAGCGGGTTCCAAGAGACCCAGTACTTC	CASSLGSGFQETQYF
-	-	TRBJ1-1	TRBV7-9	TGTGCCAGCAGCCCCTACTCCACTGAAGCTTTCTTT	CASSPYSTEAFF
-	-	TRBJ2-2	TRBV5-1	TGCGCCAGCAGCTTGGGACAGACCACCGGGGAGCTGTTTTTT	CASSLGQTTGELFF
-	-	TRBJ2-7	TRBV12-3/TRBV12-4	TGTGCCAGCAGTTACGAAAGGGCCTCCTACGAGCAGTACTTC	CASSYERASYEQYF
-	TRBD1	TRBJ2-1	TRBV2	TGTGCCAGCTTAGGGGGCGGATCCTACAATGAGCAGTTCTTC	CASLGGGSYNEQFF
once	-	TRBJ1-1	TRBV18	TGTGCCAGCTCACCAAATGACAGCCTAGGCGCTTTCTTT	CASSPNDSLGAFF
-	-	TRBJ1-1	TRBV5-1	TGCGCCAGCAGCTTGGAAACAGGGCGGAACACTGAAGCTTTCTTT	CASSLETGRNTEAFF
-	-	TRBJ2-5	TRBV5-1	TGCGCCAGCAGCTTGGGCTTGACAGGCTTTCAAGAGACCCAGTACTTC	CASSLGLTGFQETQYF
-	-	TRBJ1-4	TRBV20-1	TGCAGTGTCGAAGGACAGCATGGGGGGAAACTGTTTTTT	CSVEGQHGGKLFF
-	-	TRBJ2-7	TRBV30	TGTGCCTGGAGTAAGGGAGGATTAGCCTACGAGCAGTACTTC	CAWSKGGLAYEQYF
-	-	TRBJ2-1	TRBV5-8	TGTGCCAGCAGCTCGTCCGGGACGACGTACAATGAGCAGTTCTTC	CASSSSGTTYNEQFF
-	TRBD1	TRBJ2-7	TRBV11-2	TGTGCCAGCAGCCCACCTGGGACAGGGTTGCGCGTTGACGAGCAGTACTTC	CASSPPGTGLRVDEQYF
-	TRBD1	TRBJ2-7	TRBV2	TGTGCCAGCATTGAGACAGGGGCCTACGAGCAGTACTTC	CASIETGAYEQYF
-	TRBD1	TRBJ2-4	TRBV28	TGTGCCAGCAGTTTAGCCTACAGGGGGACCAAAAACATTCAGTACTTC	CASSLAYRGTKNIQYF
-	-	TRBJ2-5	TRBV2	TGTGCCAGCAGTGAAAGGTCTACCCAAGAGACCCAGTACTTC	CASSERSTQETQYF
-	TRBD1	TRBJ1-1	TRBV10-3	TGTGCCATCAGTGATAGCAGGGACAGGGTAAACACTGAAGCTTTCTTT	CAISDSRDRVNTEAFF
few	-	TRBJ2-1	TRBV20-1	TGCAGTGCTGGGGGACGGAATGAGCAGTTCTTC	CSAGGRNEQFF
-	-	TRBJ1-4	TRBV27	TGTGCCAGCAGTTCAGGAACAGGGTTAAAGGAAAAACTGTTTTTT	CASSSGTGLKEKLFF
-	TRBD2	TRBJ2-5	TRBV4-2	TGTGCCAGCAGCCAAGATCCACTAGCGGGAGAGACCCAGTACTTC	CASSQDPLAGETQYF
-	-	TRBJ1-1	TRBV2	TGTGCCAGCAGTGTGACAGCGAACACTGAAGCTTTCTTT	CASSVTANTEAFF
-	-	TRBJ1-5	TRBV3-1	TGTGCCAGCAGCCAAGAGGACGGGCCCCAGCATTTT	CASSQEDGPQHF
-	TRBD1	TRBJ1-4	TRBV3-1	TGTGCCAGCAGCCTTACCGGGACAGTTCCTTTTCTCCGCCCCAATGAAAAACTGTTTTTT	CASSLTGTVPFLRPNEKLFF
-	-	TRBJ2-1	TRBV7-2	TGTGCCAGCAGCTTTACATTCGACAGCTACAATGAGCAGTTCTTC	CASSFTFDSYNEQFF
once	TRBD2	TRBJ2-1	TRBV3-1	TGTGCCAGCAGCCAAGAACAGTCGTGGTCGGCGGGAGTAGTCAATGAGCAGTTCTTC	CASSQEQSWSAGVVNEQFF
-	TRBD2	TRBJ2-1	TRBV5-1	TGCGCCAGCAGACCGGGCGGGGGAAAGAGCTCCTACAATGAGCAGTTCTTC	CASRPGGGKSSYNEQFF
-	-	TRBJ1-4	TRBV4-1	TGCGCCAGCAGCCAAGCCCCCGGGGGCAGGGCGACTAATGAAAAACTGTTTTTT	CASSQAPGGRATNEKLFF
once	-	TRBJ2-3	TRBV7-2	TGTGCCAGCAGCTCCACCAGACACACAGATACGCAGTATTTT	CASSSTRHTDTQYF
-	TRBD1	TRBJ1-1	TRBV20-1	TGCAGTTCAGACAGGGGAAGGACTGAAGCTTTCTTT	CSSDRGRTEAFF
-	-	TRBJ2-5	TRBV5-6	TGTGCCAGCAGCCCGCACAGGGACGGGACCCAGTACTTC	CASSPHRDGTQYF
-	-	TRBJ1-1	TRBV5-1	TGCGCCAGCAGCTTTGAGGGGTGGGACACTGAAGCTTTCTTT	CASSFEGWDTEAFF